This T cell receptor beta chain derives from a study of blood T cells in healthy people across ages. With a J-beta primer mix and a sample-barcoded 5' primer, a second PCR ran about 6 to 11 cycles. Via MiXCR, TCRdb re-called the 5' RACE reads, giving one row per CDR3 protein. The data hold around 970,000 distinct CDR3 sequences, with approximately 50% observed a single time. Regarding the study as a whole: TCR beta diversity was tightly associated with the proportion of naive T cells.

This clonotype was observed a handful of times. The antigen is not known. Researchers report isolating at least 6 million PBMCs per sample. Extraction yielded at least 6 micrograms of total RNA per sample. V lost 5 bases and J lost 5, with 12 bases in between. The length of the CDR3 is 14 residues. Germline loops: CDR1 SGHTA, CDR2 FQGNSA. J is TRBJ1-4 and V is TRBV7-2; a weak D match, TRBD1 (5 bases). This sequence was found in a woman aged 55-75 years in good health. The sample comprised blood. The CDR3 spells CASSPRGTNEKLFF. The CDR3 nucleotides are TGTGCCAGCAGCCCTAGGGGAACAAATGAAAAACTGTTTTTT.